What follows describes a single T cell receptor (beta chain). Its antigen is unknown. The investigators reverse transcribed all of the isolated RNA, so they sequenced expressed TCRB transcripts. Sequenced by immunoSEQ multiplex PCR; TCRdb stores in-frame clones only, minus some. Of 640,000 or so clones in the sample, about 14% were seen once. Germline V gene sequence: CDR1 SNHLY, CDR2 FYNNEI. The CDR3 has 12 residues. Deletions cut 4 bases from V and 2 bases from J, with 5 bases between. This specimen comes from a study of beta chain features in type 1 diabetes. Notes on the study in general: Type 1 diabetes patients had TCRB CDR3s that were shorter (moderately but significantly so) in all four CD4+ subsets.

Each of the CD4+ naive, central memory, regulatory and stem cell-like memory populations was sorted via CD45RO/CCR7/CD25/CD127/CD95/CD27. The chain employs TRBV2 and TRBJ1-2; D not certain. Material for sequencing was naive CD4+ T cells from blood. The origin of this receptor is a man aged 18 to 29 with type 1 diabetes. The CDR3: CASSVANYGYTF. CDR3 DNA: TGTGCCAGCAGTGTAGCCAACTATGGCTACACCTTC.